The 28 T cell receptor beta chains below come from one sample, sequenced in a study of blood T cell repertoires in COVID-19 (dated by TCRdb to the early 2020s). Library generation was performed with the immunoSEQ multiplex PCR assay. Not all clones reach the TCRdb copy of this immuneACCESS table, which keeps in-frame sequences only. Checked studies attribute under half of the gap to unresolved V genes and leave the rest unexplained. The sample records 70,000 or so clones, approximately 80% of which are singletons. Clones ranked in the top ten supply 15% to 17% of the sample. Input material: peripheral blood. These receptor sequences come from a human donor in a cohort sampled during active COVID-19.

J is TRBJ1-1 and V is TRBV2; D unclear. CDR3 size: 13 residues. CDR1 SNHLY and CDR2 FYNNEI come from the germline V gene. V lost 3 bases and J lost 1, with 6 bases in between. Here the CDR3 reads CASSDTENTEAFF. CDR3 coding DNA: TGTGCCAGCAGTGATACAGAGAACACTGAAGCTTTCTTT.

The V call is TRBV19, the J call TRBJ2-5; 15 bases are a match to TRBD2. V lost 7 bases and J lost 1; bases outside the gene matches: 10. Germline CDR1 and CDR2: LNHDA and SQIVND (reference sequence). The CDR3 is 18 amino acids. The CDR3 sequence: CASTPGLAGGLPQETQYF. CDR3 bases: TGTGCCAGTACCCCGGGACTAGCGGGAGGCTTGCCCCAAGAGACCCAGTACTTC.

The chain employs TRBV19 and TRBJ1-5; TRBD1 agrees at 9 bases. This CDR3 has 18 amino acids. Germline V gives CDR1 LNHDA, CDR2 SQIVND (reference sequence). J gave up 7 bases and V 3 bases, and 16 bases lay outside the gene matches. This chain's CDR3 is CASSIAGQGISFGQPQHF. CDR3 nucleotide sequence: TGTGCCAGTAGTATCGCGGGACAGGGAATATCGTTCGGGCAGCCCCAGCATTTT.

The chain has TRBV9 and TRBJ1-1, with a possible D match to TRBD1 (6 bases). In germline, CDR1 is SGDLS, CDR2 YYNGEE. Between the trimmed V and J ends, which lost 5 bases and 5 bases, there was a span of 19 bases. The CDR3 runs 15 residues. The CDR3 DNA reads TGTGCCAGCAGTAACAGGGCCTCTGTGGAGACTGAAGCTTTCTTT. The encoded protein is CASSNRASVETEAFF.

The chain couples TRBV7-2 to TRBJ2-7; 7 positions agree with TRBD2. The V and J ends lost 2 bases and 3 bases, in that order; junction bases with no gene match: 10. CDR1 and CDR2 from the germline V gene are SGHTA and FQGNSA. This CDR3 has 16 amino acids. This chain's CDR3 is CASSLTWSSGYYEQYF. The DNA for the CDR3 is TGTGCCAGCAGCTTAACATGGTCTAGCGGTTACTACGAGCAGTACTTC.

The chain couples TRBV25-1 to TRBJ2-7; possible D gene TRBD2, 5 bases. This CDR3 spans 12 amino acids. Trimming left V 7 bases short and J 3 bases short, with 10 bases between. In germline, CDR1 is MGHDK, CDR2 SYGVNS. The CDR3 loop is CASTAGNYEQYF. In DNA form, the CDR3 reads TGTGCCAGCACGGCCGGGAACTACGAGCAGTACTTC.

The CDR3 coding sequence is TGTGCCAGCACAAGAGGCCCTAGGGGGCTCACTGAAGCTTTCTTT. Translation gives CASTRGPRGLTEAFF. V is TRBV6-5 and J is TRBJ1-1; 7 nucleotides align to TRBD1. The CDR3 has 15 amino acids. V shed 7 bases and J 4 bases; nucleotides not matched to a gene: 12. Germline assignment: CDR1 MNHEY and CDR2 SVGAGI.

The genes are TRBV5-4 and TRBJ2-2, with 11 bases that match TRBD2. Germline V lookup: CDR1 SGHNT, CDR2 YYREEE (reference sequence). This CDR3 region has 17 residues. J lost 7 bases, V lost 5 bases, and 13 bases had no gene match. The CDR3 sequence: CASSPQALAGVGGELFF. The CDR3 coding sequence is TGTGCCAGCAGTCCACAGGCACTAGCGGGAGTTGGCGGGGAGCTGTTTTTT.

This sequence joins TRBV19 and TRBJ1-5; TRBD1 matches 7 bases. With V trimmed by 6 bases and J by 0 bases, 11 bases remained unmatched. Germline V gene sequence: CDR1 LNHDA, CDR2 SQIVND (reference sequence). This CDR3 spans 17 amino acids. CDR3 nucleotide sequence: TGTGCCAGTAGCCCGACAGGGACCAGTTTTAGCAATCAGCCCCAGCATTTT. Its protein product is CASSPTGTSFSNQPQHF.

This chain joins TRBV5-8 and TRBJ2-7; a possible D gene is TRBD1 (6 bases). V dropped 4 bases and J dropped 2 bases, with 13 bases sitting between them. This CDR3 region has 14 residues. Germline assignment: CDR1 SGHTS and CDR2 YDEGEE. The CDR3, as DNA: TGTGCCAGCAGCATCCGACAGGTTACCTACGAGCAGTACTTC. Its translation is CASSIRQVTYEQYF.

V gene TRBV7-9 combines with J gene TRBJ1-2, with 9 bases matching TRBD1. V lost 3 bases and J lost 6; bases outside the gene matches: 2. The CDR3 consists of 13 residues. Germline CDR1 SEHNR, CDR2 FQNEAQ (reference sequence). CDR3 sequence (DNA): TGTGCCAGCAGCTTTACAGGGGGCGATGGCTACACCTTC. Its translation: CASSFTGGDGYTF.

The chain links TRBV10-2 to TRBJ1-5; a possible D gene is TRBD1 (5 bases). V lost 3 bases and J 0 bases, leaving 9 bases between the germline ends. The CDR3 runs 15 residues. CDR1 and CDR2 from the germline V gene are WSHSY and SAAADI. The CDR3 region has the DNA TGCGCCAGCAGTGATAGGGGTTATAGCAATCAGCCCCAGCATTTT. Its translation: CASSDRGYSNQPQHF.

The chain links TRBV19 to TRBJ1-4; 12 bases fit TRBD1. Germline CDR1 reads LNHDA; CDR2 reads SQIVND (reference sequence). Trimming at V came to 5 bases and at J to 14 bases, leaving 9 bases not matched to a gene. This CDR3 comprises 14 residues. The CDR3 reads CASSSGTGGVNLFF. The CDR3 DNA follows: TGTGCCAGTAGTTCCGGGACAGGGGGCGTAAACCTGTTTTTT.

The chain employs TRBV20-1 and TRBJ2-5, with a possible D match to TRBD1 (6 bases). This CDR3 has 11 residues. CDR1 is DFQATT and CDR2 is SNEGSKA in the germline V gene (reference sequence). CDR3 amino acids: CTGQFQETQYF. The CDR3, as DNA: TGCACCGGACAGTTCCAAGAGACCCAGTACTTC.

This chain uses TRBV28 with TRBJ2-5, with 10 bases fitting TRBD2. Germline V gives CDR1 MDHEN, CDR2 SYDVKM. V lost 2 bases and J lost 6; bases outside the gene matches: 3. The CDR3 length is 14 residues. CDR3 residues: CASSLLAGVKTQYF. Written as DNA, the CDR3 is TGTGCCAGCAGTTTACTAGCGGGAGTCAAGACCCAGTACTTC. Combining the CDR3 with reference TRBV28 and TRBJ2-5 gives the whole variable domain DVKVTQSSRYLVKRTGEKVFLECVQDMDHENMFWYRQDPGLGLRLIYFSYDVKMKEKGDIPEGYSVSREKKERFSLILESASTNQTSMYLCASSLLAGVKTQYFGPGTRLLVL.

The chain carries TRBV7-2 and TRBJ1-6; D is uncertain. The germline V gene has CDR1 SGHTA and CDR2 FQGNSA. The CDR3 is 11 amino acids. V was clipped by 1 base and J by 16 bases, with 8 bases between them. CDR3 protein: CASSLDRALHF. The CDR3 nucleotides read TGTGCCAGCAGCTTAGACAGAGCACTCCACTTT.

The J gene is TRBJ1-6, the V gene TRBV7-9, with 8 positions matching TRBD1. Germline V lookup: CDR1 SEHNR, CDR2 FQNEAQ (reference sequence). The ends lost 5 bases at V and 6 bases at J; junction bases unmatched: 6. The CDR3 is 15 amino acids. The CDR3 DNA reads TGTGCCAGCAGCGACGGACAGGGCTCTAATTCACCCCTCCACTTT. Amino acid sequence: CASSDGQGSNSPLHF.

The CDR3 DNA sequence: TGTGCCAGCTCACCACCGGTAGGACAGAACATTTACAATGAGCAGTTCTTC. Amino acid sequence: CASSPPVGQNIYNEQFF. V usage is TRBV18 and J usage is TRBJ2-1; the D gene is possibly TRBD1 (6 bases). The V end lost 0 bases, the J end lost 4 bases, and 16 bases lay between the germline ends. The CDR3 covers 17 residues. CDR1 and CDR2 from the germline V gene are KGHSH and LQKENI.

V is TRBV4-1 and J is TRBJ2-7, with 7 positions matching TRBD2. The CDR3 runs 15 residues. The germline V gene has CDR1 MGHRA and CDR2 YSYEKL. V lost 5 bases to trimming and J lost 4 bases; unmatched junction nucleotides: 11. The CDR3 is CASSSGGSGAYEQYF. CDR3 bases: TGCGCCAGCAGCTCCGGCGGGAGTGGAGCTTACGAGCAGTACTTC.

This clone has only one observation. The gene calls are TRBV28 and TRBJ2-3, with D possibly being TRBD2 (6 bases). V was cut by 1 base and J by 10 bases, with 18 bases left in between. The CDR3 is 15 amino acids. CDR1 and CDR2 from the germline V gene are MDHEN and SYDVKM. DNA of the CDR3: TGTGCCAGCAGTTTATTGCGGGGAAACACAGTCTCGCAGTATTTT. It specifies CASSLLRGNTVSQYF.

This clone was seen a handful of times. This chain joins TRBV11-3 and TRBJ2-2; 9 positions agree with TRBD2. Germline V gene sequence: CDR1 SGHNT, CDR2 YENEEA. CDR3 length: 16 residues. V dropped 5 bases and J dropped 5; count of bases not matched to a gene: 9. The DNA for the CDR3 is TGTGCCAGCAGCCCCACGACTAGCGGAGAAACCGGGGAGCTGTTTTTT. It translates to CASSPTTSGETGELFF. Drawing the rest from reference TRBV11-3 and TRBJ2-2, the complete variable domain is EAGVVQSPRYKIIEKKQPVAFWCNPISGHNTLYWYLQNLGQGPELLIRYENEEAVDDSQLPKDRFSAERLKGVDSTLKIQPAELGDSAVYLCASSPTTSGETGELFFGEGSRLTVL.

CDR3 in amino acids: CASSLQTGVYEQYF. The CDR3 DNA sequence: TGCGCCAGCAGCTTGCAAACGGGAGTCTACGAGCAGTACTTC. The chain links TRBV5-1 to TRBJ2-7; perhaps TRBD2 as D (6 bases). With 1 base removed from V and 3 bases from J, the gap between germline ends came to 11 bases. Germline V lookup: CDR1 SGHRS, CDR2 YFSETQ. The CDR3 loop spans 14 amino acids.

The V and J genes are TRBV7-7 and TRBJ2-5; 12 bases fit TRBD2. Losses at the gene ends were 0 bases for V and 1 base for J; bases not matched to a gene: 12. This CDR3 comprises 20 residues. Germline CDR1 reads SSHAT; CDR2 reads FNYEAQ (reference sequence). This chain's CDR3 is CASSLARLAGVRGGQETQYF. The CDR3 DNA follows: TGTGCCAGCAGCTTAGCGCGACTAGCGGGAGTACGAGGGGGCCAAGAGACCCAGTACTTC.

The chain joins TRBV2 to TRBJ1-4; D is possibly TRBD1 (5 bases). Germline CDR1 reads SNHLY; CDR2 reads FYNNEI. This CDR3 comprises 15 residues. The V gene lost 6 bases and the J gene lost 1 base, with 12 bases spanning the gap. The CDR3 DNA sequence: TGTGCCAGCAGCGCCGGGACTGTAACTAATGAAAAACTGTTTTTT. As protein: CASSAGTVTNEKLFF.

V gene TRBV29-1 combines with J gene TRBJ1-1; no firm D call. CDR1 is SQVTM and CDR2 is ANQGSEA in the germline V gene. With 6 bases removed from V and 5 bases from J, the gap between germline ends came to 16 bases. CDR3 length: 13 residues. Here the CDR3 reads CSVVTVGRTEAFF. CDR3 bases: TGCAGCGTCGTGACGGTCGGGAGAACTGAAGCTTTCTTT.

The CDR3 DNA sequence: TGTGCCAGCAGCCCCCGGGACAGGGCCCCGGCAGGGGAGCTGTTTTTT. It codes for CASSPRDRAPAGELFF. The chain has TRBV11-2 and TRBJ2-2; 9 bases map to TRBD1. The CDR3 sequence is 16 residues long. J was trimmed by 8 bases and V by 5 bases; bases with no gene match: 12. From germline, CDR1 is SGHAT and CDR2 FQNNGV.

The chain is built from TRBV27 and TRBJ2-5; 12 bases line up with TRBD2. The germline CDR1 and CDR2 sequences are MNHEY and SMNVEV (reference sequence). The CDR3 has 13 residues. V gave up 6 bases and J gave up 4 bases; unmatched junction bases: 0. DNA of the CDR3: TGTGCCAGCAGACTAGCGGGAGGAGAGACCCAGTACTTC. Encoded protein: CASRLAGGETQYF.

Remarks on this clone: Other DNA sequences in this specimen translate into the identical CDR3. The chain is built from TRBV4-2 and TRBJ2-6, with 7 bases that match TRBD1. The CDR3 length is 18 residues. J was trimmed by 0 bases and V by 2 bases; bases with no gene match: 7. CDR1 is LGHNA and CDR2 is YNFKEQ in the germline V gene. This CDR3 reads CASSQRRQGSSGANVLTF. CDR3 bases: TGTGCCAGCAGCCAAAGGAGACAGGGTTCCTCTGGGGCCAACGTCCTGACTTTC.